This T cell receptor (beta chain) was identified in a study of CD8+ T cells in alopecia areata. General study results and limits: Under tofacitinib, fewer expanded CD8+ clones appeared among the top 100 scalp clones. Lesional scalp displayed greater clonality than normal scalp, most notably in alopecia totalis/universalis. Numerous expanded lesional clones remained in scalp and blood during tofacitinib.

About this clone itself: The antigen remains undetermined.

Treatment defined: oral pan-JAK inhibitor, 5-10 mg twice daily. From alopecia areata patients, lesional scalp punch biopsies and peripheral blood were collected. cDNA reverse transcribed from extracted RNA served as the sequencing template. Method: immunoSEQ multiplex PCR; TCRdb's copy keeps in-frame clones and lacks some. The sample yields about 140,000 clones, roughly four fifths seen once. Germline-derived CDR1 and CDR2 are SGHVS and FNYEAQ. This CDR3 contains 16 residues. Trimming removed 5 bases from V and 3 bases from J, with 14 bases in between. The specimen was CD8+ T cells sorted from blood, collected at week 4, from a patient treated with tofacitinib. This receptor was identified in a human donor with alopecia areata. The chain joins TRBV7-6 to TRBJ2-6; a possible D gene is TRBD2 (7 bases). The CDR3 reads CASSPKGGYGANVLTF. CDR3 coding DNA: TGTGCCAGCAGCCCAAAGGGGGGGTATGGGGCCAACGTCCTGACTTTC.